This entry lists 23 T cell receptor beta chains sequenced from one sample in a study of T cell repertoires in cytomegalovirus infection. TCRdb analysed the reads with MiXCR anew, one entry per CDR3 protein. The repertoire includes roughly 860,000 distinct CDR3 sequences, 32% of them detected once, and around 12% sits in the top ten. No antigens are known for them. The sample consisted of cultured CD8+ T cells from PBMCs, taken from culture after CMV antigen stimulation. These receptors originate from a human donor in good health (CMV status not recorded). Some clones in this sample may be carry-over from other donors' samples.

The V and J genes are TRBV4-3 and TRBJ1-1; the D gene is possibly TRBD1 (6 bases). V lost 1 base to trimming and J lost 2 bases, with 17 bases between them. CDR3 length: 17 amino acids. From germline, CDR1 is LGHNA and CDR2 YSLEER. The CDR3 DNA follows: TGCGCCAGCAGCCAAGTCCTCTCAGGGGCGGAAAACACTGAAGCTTTCTTT. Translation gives CASSQVLSGAENTEAFF.

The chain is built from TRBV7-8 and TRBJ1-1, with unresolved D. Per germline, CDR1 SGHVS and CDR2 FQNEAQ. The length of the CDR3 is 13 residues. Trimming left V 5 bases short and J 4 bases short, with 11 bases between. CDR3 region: CASSPHLGTEAFF. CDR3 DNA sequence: TGTGCCAGCAGCCCCCACCTGGGCACTGAAGCTTTCTTT.

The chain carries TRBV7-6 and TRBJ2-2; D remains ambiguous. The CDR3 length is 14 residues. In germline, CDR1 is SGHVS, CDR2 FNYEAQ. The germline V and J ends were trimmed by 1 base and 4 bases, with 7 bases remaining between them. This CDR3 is CASSLGEITGELFF. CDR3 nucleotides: TGTGCCAGCAGCTTAGGTGAAATCACCGGGGAGCTGTTTTTT.

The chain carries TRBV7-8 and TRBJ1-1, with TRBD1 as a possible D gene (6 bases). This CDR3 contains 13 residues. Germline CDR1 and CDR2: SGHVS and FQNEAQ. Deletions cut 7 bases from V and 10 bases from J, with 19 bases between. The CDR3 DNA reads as TGTGCCAGCACCTCCGGGGGGCCGGGGGTAGCTTTCTTT. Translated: CASTSGGPGVAFF.

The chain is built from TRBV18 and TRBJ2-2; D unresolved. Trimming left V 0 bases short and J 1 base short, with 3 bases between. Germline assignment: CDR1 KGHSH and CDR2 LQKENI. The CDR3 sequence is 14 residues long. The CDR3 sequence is CASSPPMNTGELFF. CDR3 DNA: TGTGCCAGCTCACCACCGATGAACACCGGGGAGCTGTTTTTT.

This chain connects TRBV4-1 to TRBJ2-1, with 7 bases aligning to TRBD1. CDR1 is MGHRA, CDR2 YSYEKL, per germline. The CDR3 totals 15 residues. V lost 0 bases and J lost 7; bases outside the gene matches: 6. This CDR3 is CASSQEGTATNEQFF. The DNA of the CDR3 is TGCGCCAGCAGCCAAGAAGGGACAGCGACGAATGAGCAGTTCTTC.

The CDR3 DNA is TGTGCCAGCAGCTTAGACTGGAGGACTGAAGCTTTCTTT. Encoded protein: CASSLDWRTEAFF. The V gene is TRBV7-6, the J gene TRBJ1-1, with D uncertain. Germline-derived CDR1 and CDR2 are SGHVS and FNYEAQ. The CDR3 loop spans 13 amino acids. The V gene lost 1 base and the J gene lost 5 bases, with 8 bases spanning the gap.

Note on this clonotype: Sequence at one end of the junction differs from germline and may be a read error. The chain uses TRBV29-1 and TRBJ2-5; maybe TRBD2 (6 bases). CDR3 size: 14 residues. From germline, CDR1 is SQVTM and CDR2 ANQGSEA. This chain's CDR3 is CSAERGQAGETQYF. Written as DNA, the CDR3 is TGCAGCGCTGAAAGAGGTCAGGCGGGGGAGACCCAGTACTTC. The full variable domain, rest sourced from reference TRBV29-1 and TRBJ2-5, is SAVISQKPSRDICQRGTSLTIQCQVDSQVTMMFWYRQQPGQSLTLIATANQGSEATYESGFVIDKFPISRPNLTFSTLTVSNMSPEDSSIYLCSAERGQAGETQYFGPGTRLLVL.

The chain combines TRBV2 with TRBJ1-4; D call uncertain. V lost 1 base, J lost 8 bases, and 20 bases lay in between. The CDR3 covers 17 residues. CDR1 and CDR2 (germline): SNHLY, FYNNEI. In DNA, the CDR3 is TGTGCCAGCAGTGAAGATGTTGAGGACGCGACTGGGGAAAAACTGTTTTTT. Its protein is CASSEDVEDATGEKLFF.

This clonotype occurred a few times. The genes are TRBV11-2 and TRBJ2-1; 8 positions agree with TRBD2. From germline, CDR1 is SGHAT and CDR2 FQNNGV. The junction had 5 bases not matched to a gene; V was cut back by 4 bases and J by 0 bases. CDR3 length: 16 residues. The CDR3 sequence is CASSSFGTSSYNEQFF. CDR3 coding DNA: TGTGCCAGCAGCTCCTTCGGGACTAGCTCCTACAATGAGCAGTTCTTC.

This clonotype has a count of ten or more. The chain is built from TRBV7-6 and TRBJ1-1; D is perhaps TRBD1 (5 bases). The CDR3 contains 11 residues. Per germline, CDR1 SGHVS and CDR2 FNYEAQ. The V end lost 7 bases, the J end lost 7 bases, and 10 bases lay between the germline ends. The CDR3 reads CASTQGGEAFF. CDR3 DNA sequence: TGTGCCAGCACCCAGGGCGGTGAAGCTTTCTTT.

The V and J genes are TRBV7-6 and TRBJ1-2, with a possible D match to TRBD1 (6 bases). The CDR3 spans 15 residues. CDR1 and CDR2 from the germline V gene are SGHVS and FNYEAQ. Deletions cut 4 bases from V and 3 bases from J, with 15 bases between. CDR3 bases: TGTGCCAGCAGCTGGGGACACCGAGGTGACTATGGCTACACCTTC. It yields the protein CASSWGHRGDYGYTF.

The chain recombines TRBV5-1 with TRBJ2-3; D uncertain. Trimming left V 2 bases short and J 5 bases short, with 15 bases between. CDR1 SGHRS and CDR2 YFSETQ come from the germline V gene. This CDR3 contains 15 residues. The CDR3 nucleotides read TGCGCCAGCAGCTTAATCTCCCTGAATGGAGATACGCAGTATTTT. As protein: CASSLISLNGDTQYF. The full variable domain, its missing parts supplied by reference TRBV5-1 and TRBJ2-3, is KAGVTQTPRYLIKTRGQQVTLSCSPISGHRSVSWYQQTPGQGLQFLFEYFSETQRNKGNFPGRFSGRQFSNSRSEMNVSTLELGDSALYLCASSLISLNGDTQYFGPGTRLTVL.

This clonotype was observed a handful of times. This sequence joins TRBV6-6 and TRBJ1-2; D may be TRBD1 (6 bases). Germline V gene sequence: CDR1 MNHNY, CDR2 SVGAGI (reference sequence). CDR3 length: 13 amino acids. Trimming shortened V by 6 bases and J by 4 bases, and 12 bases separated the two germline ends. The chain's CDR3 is CASSQGRGYGYTF. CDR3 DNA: TGTGCCAGCAGCCAGGGCAGGGGCTATGGCTACACCTTC.

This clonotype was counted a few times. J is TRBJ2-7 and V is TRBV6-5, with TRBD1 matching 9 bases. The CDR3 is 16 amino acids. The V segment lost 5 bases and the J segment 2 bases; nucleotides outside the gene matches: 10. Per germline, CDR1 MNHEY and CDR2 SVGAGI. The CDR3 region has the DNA TGTGCCAGCAGTCGAAGCCGGGACAGGGAGGCCTACGAGCAGTACGTC. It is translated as CASSRSRDREAYEQYV.

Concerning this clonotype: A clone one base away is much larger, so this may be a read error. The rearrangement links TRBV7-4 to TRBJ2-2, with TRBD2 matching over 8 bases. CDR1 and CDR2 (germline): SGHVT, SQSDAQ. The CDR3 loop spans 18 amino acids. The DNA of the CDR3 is TGTGTCAGCAGCCGTAATTCGCCCCGAGCGGGGGATGCCGGGGAGCTGTTTTTT. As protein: CVSSRNSPRAGDAGELFF.

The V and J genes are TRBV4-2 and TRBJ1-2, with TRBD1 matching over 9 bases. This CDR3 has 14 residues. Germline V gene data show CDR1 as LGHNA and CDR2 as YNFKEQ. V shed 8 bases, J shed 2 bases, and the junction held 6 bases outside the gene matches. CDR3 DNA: TGTGCCAGCTGGACAGGGGAAGAAAACTATGGCTACACCTTC. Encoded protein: CASWTGEENYGYTF.

The CDR3 sequence is CASSLGWTGQETQYF. DNA of the CDR3: TGCGCCAGCAGCTTGGGCTGGACAGGACAAGAGACCCAGTACTTC. V gene TRBV5-1 combines with J gene TRBJ2-5; 7 nucleotides align to TRBD1. V dropped 0 bases and J dropped 2; count of bases not matched to a gene: 4. The CDR3 length is 15 residues. Per germline, CDR1 SGHRS and CDR2 YFSETQ.

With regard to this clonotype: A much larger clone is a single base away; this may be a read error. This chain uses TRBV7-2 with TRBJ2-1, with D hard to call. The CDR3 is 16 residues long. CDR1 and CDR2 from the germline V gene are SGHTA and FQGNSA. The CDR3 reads CASSRRGLTSYSEQFF. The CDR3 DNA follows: TGTGCCAGCAGCCGTCGTGGCTTGACCTCCTACAGTGAGCAGTTCTTC.

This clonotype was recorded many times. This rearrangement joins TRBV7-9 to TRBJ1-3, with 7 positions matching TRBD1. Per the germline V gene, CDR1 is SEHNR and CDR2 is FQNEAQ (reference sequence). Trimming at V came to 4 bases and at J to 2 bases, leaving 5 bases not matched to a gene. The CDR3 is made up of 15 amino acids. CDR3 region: CASSSPGTAGNTIYF. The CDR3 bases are TGTGCCAGCAGCTCCCCCGGGACAGCTGGAAACACCATATATTTT.

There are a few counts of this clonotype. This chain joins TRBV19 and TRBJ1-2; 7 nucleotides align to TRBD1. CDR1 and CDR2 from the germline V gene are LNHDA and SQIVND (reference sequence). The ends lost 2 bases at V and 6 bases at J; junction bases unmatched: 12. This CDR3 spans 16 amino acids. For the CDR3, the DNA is TGTGCCAGTAGTATAAAGGCTGTATGGGACAGAGATGGCTACACCTTC. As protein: CASSIKAVWDRDGYTF. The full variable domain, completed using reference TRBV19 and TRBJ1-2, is DGGITQSPKYLFRKEGQNVTLSCEQNLNHDAMYWYRQDPGQGLRLIYYSQIVNDFQKGDIAEGYSVSREKKESFPLTVTSAQKNPTAFYLCASSIKAVWDRDGYTFGSGTRLTVV.

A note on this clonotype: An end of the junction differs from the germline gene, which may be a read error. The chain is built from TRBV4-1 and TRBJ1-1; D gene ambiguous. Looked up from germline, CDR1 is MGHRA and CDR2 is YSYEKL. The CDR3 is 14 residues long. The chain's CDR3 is CANSQGSPNTEAFF. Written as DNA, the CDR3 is TGCGCCAACAGCCAAGGTTCCCCGAACACTGAAGCTTTCTTT.

CDR3 in amino acids: CASSPGPRTLEDTQYF. CDR3 nucleotides: TGTGCCAGCAGCCCCGGGCCACGGACGCTAGAGGATACGCAGTATTTT. This sequence joins TRBV14 and TRBJ2-3, with D uncertain. Germline CDR1 reads SGHDN; CDR2 reads FVKESK. Deletions cut 4 bases from V and 6 bases from J, with 20 bases between. This CDR3 has 16 residues.